These 21 T cell receptor beta chains were sequenced from one sample in a study of blood T cell repertoires in COVID-19. The table came from immunoSEQ multiplex PCR; TCRdb's copy has only in-frame clones and leaves some out. The sample includes a few hundred thousand clones, about 87% of them seen just once. Sequenced material: PBMCs or T cells enriched from blood (not recorded which). These receptors were taken from a woman between 50 and 59 years old who had recovered from COVID-19.

V is TRBV28 and J is TRBJ1-3; a possible D gene is TRBD1 (5 bases). Trimming stripped 1 base from V and 4 bases from J, with 11 bases between. CDR1 is MDHEN, CDR2 SYDVKM, per germline. The CDR3 has 15 residues. The CDR3 nucleotides are TGTGCCAGCAGTTTATCCCAGCCAGGGGGAAACACCATATATTTT. It encodes CASSLSQPGGNTIYF.

Many counts were recorded for this clone. The CDR3 spells CASSLELAGYYEQYF. CDR3 nucleotides: TGTGCCAGCAGCTTGGAACTAGCGGGTTACTACGAGCAGTACTTC. J is TRBJ2-7 and V is TRBV5-4; TRBD2 matches at 9 bases. Trimming at V came to 0 bases and at J to 3 bases, leaving 4 bases not matched to a gene. This CDR3 spans 15 amino acids. The germline V gene has CDR1 SGHNT and CDR2 YYREEE (reference sequence).

V and J are TRBV18 and TRBJ1-1, with 7 positions matching TRBD1. Per germline, CDR1 KGHSH and CDR2 LQKENI. The CDR3 length is 16 residues. After removal of 3 bases from V and 1 base from J, the junction contained 8 bases not matched to a gene. The CDR3 sequence is CASSPQRDSPNTEAFF. CDR3 nucleotide sequence: TGTGCCAGCTCACCTCAGAGGGACAGCCCGAACACTGAAGCTTTCTTT.

The genes are TRBV6-2 or TRBV6-3 and TRBJ2-3; D is uncertain. In germline, CDR1 is MNHEY, CDR2 SVGEGT. This CDR3 comprises 13 residues. The germline V and J ends were trimmed by 4 bases and 0 bases, with 5 bases remaining between them. The CDR3 loop is CASSLASTDTQYF. The CDR3 DNA reads as TGTGCCAGCAGTTTAGCTAGCACAGATACGCAGTATTTT.

The J gene is TRBJ1-2, the V gene TRBV19, with D perhaps matching TRBD1 (5 bases). The germline V and J ends were trimmed by 8 bases and 1 base, with 11 bases remaining between them. This CDR3 is 13 amino acids long. Germline V gene data show CDR1 as LNHDA and CDR2 as SQIVND (reference sequence). The DNA of the CDR3 is TGTGCCAGTTGGGAACAGGATAACTATGGCTACACCTTC. It yields the protein CASWEQDNYGYTF.

This chain joins TRBV27 and TRBJ2-3; 8 bases agree with TRBD1. The V gene end was trimmed by 6 bases and the J gene end by 4 bases; junction bases not matched to a gene: 9. Per the germline V gene, CDR1 is MNHEY and CDR2 is SMNVEV (reference sequence). The CDR3 is made up of 15 amino acids. The CDR3 DNA is TGTGCCAGCAGCGCGGGGCAGGGGGCCCCAGATACGCAGTATTTT. It specifies CASSAGQGAPDTQYF.

The chain employs TRBV28 and TRBJ1-4, with 7 bases identical to TRBD1. The CDR3 has 14 amino acids. Germline V gives CDR1 MDHEN, CDR2 SYDVKM. V shed 6 bases and J 7 bases; nucleotides not matched to a gene: 8. CDR3 sequence reads: CASRETGWGEKLFF. In nucleotides, the CDR3 is TGTGCCAGCAGGGAGACAGGGTGGGGTGAAAAACTGTTTTTT. Drawing the rest from reference TRBV28 and TRBJ1-4, the complete variable domain is DVKVTQSSRYLVKRTGEKVFLECVQDMDHENMFWYRQDPGLGLRLIYFSYDVKMKEKGDIPEGYSVSREKKERFSLILESASTNQTSMYLCASRETGWGEKLFFGSGTQLSVL.

The chain carries TRBV5-6 and TRBJ2-1; 14 nucleotides match TRBD2. V lost 4 bases, J lost 7 bases, and 4 bases stayed unmatched. The germline CDR1 and CDR2 sequences are SGHDT and YYEEEE. This CDR3 has 15 residues. CDR3 coding DNA: TGTGCCAGCAGCCCGACTAGCGGGAGGGGGAATGAGCAGTTCTTC. This encodes CASSPTSGRGNEQFF.

This clone was detected only a few times. The chain links TRBV6-5 to TRBJ1-5; 7 nucleotides agree with TRBD1. This CDR3 is 15 amino acids long. The germline gives CDR1 MNHEY, CDR2 SVGAGI. The trim removed 0 bases at V and 5 bases at J, leaving 4 bases unmatched. CDR3 protein: CASSYSARGDQPQHF. Here the CDR3 DNA reads TGTGCCAGCAGTTACTCAGCCAGGGGGGATCAGCCCCAGCATTTT.

The rearrangement links TRBV28 to TRBJ2-7; D is perhaps TRBD1 (6 bases). CDR1 and CDR2 from the germline V gene are MDHEN and SYDVKM. This CDR3 spans 12 amino acids. Trimming left V 9 bases short and J 6 bases short, with 15 bases between. The CDR3 sequence is CASRTAPSEQYF. CDR3 DNA sequence: TGTGCCAGTAGGACAGCCCCTAGCGAGCAGTACTTC.

The genes are TRBV4-1 and TRBJ2-5; 13 bases are a match to TRBD2. This CDR3 has 16 amino acids. V shed 2 bases, J shed 3 bases, and the junction held 3 bases outside the gene matches. Germline loops: CDR1 MGHRA, CDR2 YSYEKL. The CDR3 DNA reads TGCGCCAGCAGCCAACCGACTAGCGGGAGGAAAGAGACCCAGTACTTC. Translated, it gives CASSQPTSGRKETQYF.

This chain joins TRBV7-3 and TRBJ2-7; D gene unclear. The V gene lost 2 bases and the J gene lost 3 bases, with 14 bases spanning the gap. The CDR3 sequence is 15 residues long. CDR1 and CDR2 (germline): SGHTA, FQGTGA. The chain's CDR3 is CASSLESLNGYEQYF. The CDR3 DNA follows: TGTGCCAGCAGCTTAGAGAGTCTAAACGGCTACGAGCAGTACTTC. Based on the CDR3 plus reference TRBV7-3 and TRBJ2-7, the full variable domain is GAGVSQTPSNKVTEKGKYVELRCDPISGHTALYWYRQSLGQGPEFLIYFQGTGAADDSGLPNDRFFAVRPEGSVSTLKIQRTERGDSAVYLCASSLESLNGYEQYFGPGTRLTVT.

The genes are TRBV14 and TRBJ1-1; 7 positions agree with TRBD1. V dropped 6 bases and J dropped 4; count of bases not matched to a gene: 5. The CDR3 extends over 13 amino acids. Germline V gene lookup returns CDR1 SGHDN and CDR2 FVKESK. The CDR3 loop reads CASRQGPSTEAFF. In DNA form, the CDR3 reads TGTGCCAGCAGACAGGGGCCCAGCACTGAAGCTTTCTTT.

This chain uses TRBV18 with TRBJ1-3, with 9 bases that match TRBD1. CDR1 and CDR2 (germline): KGHSH, LQKENI. Unmatched junction bases numbered 5, after V lost 5 bases and J lost 0 bases. The CDR3 is made up of 16 amino acids. CDR3 coding DNA: TGTGCCAGCTCATGGGGACAGGGCAGCTCTGGAAACACCATATATTTT. Translation gives CASSWGQGSSGNTIYF.

The genes are TRBV19 and TRBJ1-6; D gene uncertain. The germline CDR1 and CDR2 sequences are LNHDA and SQIVND (reference sequence). V was pared by 5 bases and J by 3 bases, with 14 bases between. The CDR3 spans 16 residues. CDR3 loop: CASSDSQTSYNSPLHF. CDR3 nucleotides: TGTGCCAGTAGTGATTCACAGACGAGCTATAATTCACCCCTCCACTTT.

V is TRBV4-2 and J is TRBJ2-7, with 7 bases lining up with TRBD2. This CDR3 contains 15 residues. The V gene end was trimmed by 1 base and the J gene end by 7 bases; junction bases not matched to a gene: 10. Germline V gene sequence: CDR1 LGHNA, CDR2 YNFKEQ. In nucleotides, the CDR3 is TGTGCCAGCAGCCAAGCGCGGGGGATGGCTGTTGAGCAGTACTTC. This translates into CASSQARGMAVEQYF.

This clone was detected only once. The V gene is TRBV7-3, the J gene TRBJ2-7; D is possibly TRBD1 (5 bases). Germline lookup yields CDR1 SGHTA and CDR2 FQGTGA. The CDR3 consists of 14 residues. Trimming left V 2 bases short and J 9 bases short, with 17 bases between. This CDR3 reads CASSLGPGQGGQYF. DNA for the CDR3: TGTGCCAGCAGCTTAGGTCCCGGCCAGGGCGGGCAGTACTTC.

The CDR3 region is CASSLVGTGGNQPQHF. The CDR3, as DNA: TGTGCCAGCAGCTTAGTTGGGACAGGGGGGAATCAGCCCCAGCATTTT. J is TRBJ1-5 and V is TRBV7-2; 11 bases are a match to TRBD1. V lost 1 base to trimming and J lost 4 bases; unmatched junction nucleotides: 3. The CDR3 covers 16 residues. The germline V gene encodes CDR1 SGHTA and CDR2 FQGNSA.

This rearrangement joins TRBV28 to TRBJ1-5; 8 bases are a match to TRBD1. The CDR3 consists of 17 residues. From germline, CDR1 is MDHEN and CDR2 SYDVKM. The J segment lost 7 bases and the V segment lost 1 base, leaving 12 bases of the junction unmatched. This CDR3 is CASSLSLTGEINQPQHF. The CDR3 region has the DNA TGTGCCAGCAGTTTATCCCTGACAGGGGAAATTAACCAGCCCCAGCATTTT. The full variable domain, in which reference TRBV28 and TRBJ1-5 provide the parts outside the CDR3, is DVKVTQSSRYLVKRTGEKVFLECVQDMDHENMFWYRQDPGLGLRLIYFSYDVKMKEKGDIPEGYSVSREKKERFSLILESASTNQTSMYLCASSLSLTGEINQPQHFGDGTRLSIL.

The chain carries TRBV5-4 and TRBJ2-7; 8 bases are shared with TRBD2. The CDR3 sequence is 15 residues long. Losses at the gene ends were 3 bases for V and 4 bases for J; bases not matched to a gene: 9. CDR1 and CDR2 (germline): SGHNT, YYREEE (reference sequence). In nucleotides, the CDR3 is TGTGCCAGCAGCTATTTTGGCCGGGAGGGGTACGAGCAGTACTTC. This translates into CASSYFGREGYEQYF.

The table lists this clone with a count of one. V gene TRBV5-5 combines with J gene TRBJ2-4; TRBD1 matches at 12 bases. After removal of 0 bases from V and 0 bases from J, the junction contained 7 bases not matched to a gene. Looked up from germline, CDR1 is SGHKS and CDR2 is YYEKEE (reference sequence). The CDR3 covers 19 residues. The CDR3 loop is CASSLGGTGGAVAKNIQYF. The DNA for the CDR3 is TGTGCCAGCAGCTTGGGTGGGACAGGGGGCGCAGTAGCCAAAAACATTCAGTACTTC.